Listed below are T cell receptor beta chains from one sample, sequenced in a study of blood T cell repertoires in COVID-19. TCRdb keeps only in-frame clones here, not all; method: immunoSEQ multiplex PCR. The table lists roughly 290,000 clones, approximately 88% of them singletons. The sequenced material came from PBMCs or T cells enriched from blood (not recorded which). The receptors stem from a woman in her thirties or forties who had recovered from COVID-19. Both conserved end residues are part of each CDR3. A D gene is named only where the DNA matches it firmly. Rows give clone size only sometimes, using once, few, many, or a class for an expanded clone.

V: TRBV28
D: TRBD1
J: TRBJ1-5
size: -
DNA: TGTGCCACCCGGACAGGGACTCAGCCCCAGCATTTT
CDR3: CATRTGTQPQHF

V: TRBV5-4
D: TRBD1
J: TRBJ1-1
size: -
DNA: TGTGCCAGCAGCTCGACGACAGGGCTTGACACTGAAGCTTTCTTT
CDR3: CASSSTTGLDTEAFF

V: TRBV30
D: TRBD1
J: TRBJ1-5
size: -
DNA: TGTGCCTGGAGCATCGACAGGGTAATAGGACCCCAGCATTTT
CDR3: CAWSIDRVIGPQHF

V: TRBV19
D: -
J: TRBJ1-5
size: once
DNA: TGTGCCAGTAGCCCGGGTCCGAACAATCAGCCCCAGCATTTT
CDR3: CASSPGPNNQPQHF

V: TRBV5-1
D: -
J: TRBJ1-6
size: -
DNA: TGCGCCAGCAGCTTGGAGGGCAGGACCGGGGGTTCACCCCTCCACTTT
CDR3: CASSLEGRTGGSPLHF

V: TRBV7-2
D: -
J: TRBJ2-5
size: -
DNA: TGTGCCAGCAGCCCCCGACAGGGCGGGATAGGGACCCAGTACTTC
CDR3: CASSPRQGGIGTQYF

V: TRBV5-1
D: TRBD1
J: TRBJ2-3
size: -
DNA: TGCGCCAGCAGCTTCCGGGGACAGGGTTCTGCAGATACGCAGTATTTT
CDR3: CASSFRGQGSADTQYF

V: TRBV4-3
D: TRBD1
J: TRBJ2-1
size: once
DNA: TGCGCCAGCAGCCAAGAGTACGGGACAGGGTTTTACAATGAGCAGTTCTTC
CDR3: CASSQEYGTGFYNEQFF

V: TRBV19
D: -
J: TRBJ1-5
size: -
DNA: TGTGCCAGTAGTATGGGTTGGGGGGGCCGCAATCAGCCCCAGCATTTT
CDR3: CASSMGWGGRNQPQHF

V: TRBV28
D: TRBD2
J: TRBJ2-7
size: -
DNA: TGTGCCAGCAGTTTATACCTCGCTAGCGGGAAGTCCGAGCAGTACTTC
CDR3: CASSLYLASGKSEQYF

V: TRBV28
D: -
J: TRBJ2-2
size: -
DNA: TGTGCCAGCACCCGGACAGCCAACACCGGGGAGCTGTTTTTT
CDR3: CASTRTANTGELFF

V: TRBV11-1
D: TRBD1
J: TRBJ1-1
size: -
DNA: TGTGCCAGCAGCACGACAGGGGGTACTGAAGCTTTCTTT
CDR3: CASSTTGGTEAFF

V: TRBV3-1/TRBV3-2
D: -
J: TRBJ1-1
size: -
DNA: TGTGCCAGCAGCTTACGGGGTTGGACTGAAGCTTTCTTT
CDR3: CASSLRGWTEAFF

V: TRBV28
D: -
J: TRBJ2-1
size: -
DNA: TGTGTTGCCACTCGGGGAGCCAACAATGAGCAGTTCTTC
CDR3: CVATRGANNEQFF

V: TRBV28
D: -
J: TRBJ2-3
size: -
DNA: TGTGCCAGCAGTCGCCCAGTTCCTAGCACAGATACGCAGTATTTT
CDR3: CASSRPVPSTDTQYF

V: TRBV28
D: TRBD2
J: TRBJ2-7
size: -
DNA: TGTGCCAGCAGTCCGGGAGGCACTTACGAGCAGTACTTC
CDR3: CASSPGGTYEQYF

V: TRBV2
D: TRBD1
J: TRBJ2-5
size: -
DNA: TGTGCCAGCGGACAGGGTCTCCGGTACCAAGAGACCCAGTACTTC
CDR3: CASGQGLRYQETQYF

V: TRBV19
D: -
J: TRBJ1-5
size: -
DNA: TGTGCCAGTAGTCTACCGGCAGGGGCTAACAATCAGCCCCAGCATTTT
CDR3: CASSLPAGANNQPQHF